The entry that follows covers one TCR beta chain sequence. Its matching antigen is unknown. V lost 0 bases and J 8 bases, leaving 15 bases between the germline ends. The CDR3 totals 15 residues. Germline lookup yields CDR1 SGDLS and CDR2 YYNGEE. This sample is drawn from a study of T cell responses to AZD1222 COVID-19 vaccine. Study-level points and caveats: The donor cohort was predominantly white British with a female majority, and clonal diversity may have been underestimated. Spike was spanned by vaccine-associated CD4 TCRs, with dominance at 160-218 and 743-854.

TCRdb keeps only in-frame clones here, not all; method: immunoSEQ multiplex PCR. The sample lists about 86,000 clones, roughly 90% occurring once. Second-dose timings of about 4 or about 12 weeks were pooled. The V call is TRBV9, the J call TRBJ2-1; a possible D gene is TRBD1 (5 bases). The clonotype comes from an adult who received the AZD1222 COVID-19 vaccine. The specimen was peripheral blood, collected 28 days after the second AZD1222 dose. CDR3 DNA: TGTGCCAGCAGCGTAGGATTGGGGCCGATATATGAGCAGTTCTTC. This translates into CASSVGLGPIYEQFF.